This entry describes one T cell receptor (beta chain). Antigen: not known. This sample is part of a study of Ad26.COV2.S vaccination and SARS-CoV-2 variants. Treatment here: roughly 18 received Ad26.COV2.S at low or high dose, single or two shots; about 5 received placebo; per-sample allocation not given. At day 63 after the first vaccine or placebo injection, samples were drawn. Overall study findings and caveats: Whether participants received vaccine or placebo, their non-spike TCR breadth was similar. There was reportedly substantial breadth in spike-specific CD8+ and CD4+ T cell responses after vaccination. Vaccine recipients surpassed placebo recipients in spike-specific TCR breadth.

From germline, CDR1 is MDHEN and CDR2 SYDVKM. V lost 6 bases to trimming and J lost 3 bases, with 15 bases between them. This CDR3 is 15 amino acids long. Some clones are missing from TCRdb's copy, which holds only in-frame ones; the method was immunoSEQ multiplex PCR. The table lists hundreds of thousands of clones, approximately 89% of them singletons, with around 2.5% in the top ten. This clonotype was sampled from a person aged 18-65 years who received the Ad26.COV2.S COVID-19 vaccine or a placebo. The input for sequencing was peripheral blood, taken in a trial of Ad26.COV2.S vaccine versus placebo. The V call is TRBV28, the J call TRBJ2-1; possibly TRBD1 for D (6 bases). The CDR3 DNA reads TGTGCCAGCAGAGAGACCAGGACAGACTACAATGAGCAGTTCTTC. Amino acids: CASRETRTDYNEQFF.